The clone carrying this T cell receptor (beta chain) was found a few times. Its antigen is as yet unknown. Germline-derived CDR1 and CDR2 are MNHEY and SVGAGI. With 1 base clipped from V and 7 bases from J, the junction kept 8 bases outside the gene matches. This CDR3 is 17 amino acids long. The sample belongs to a study of regulatory T cells in long-lasting Graves disease. About the research overall: Graves' patients diagnosed newly had used antithyroid drugs under 3 months.

Stated time point: newly diagnosed GD, antithyroid drugs for less than 3 months. PBMC-extracted RNA yielded the TCR library. HTBI primers from iRepertoire and Arm-PCR of CDR3 regions yielded the TCR beta libraries. Via MiXCR, TCRdb re-called the multiplex PCR reads, giving one row per CDR3 protein. The sample shows around 360,000 distinct CDR3 sequences, 15% to 20% of them seen only once. Notes on the study in general: Favoring TRBV28, TRBJ1-2 and TRBJ2-5 was a feature seen in persistent disease.

These same data were also listed under a study on T cells in Graves' hyperthyroidism and ophthalmopathy. From that study: Based on clinical symptoms, serum thyroxine and TRAb, thyroid ultrasound and orbital computed tomography, diagnoses were reached.

This TCR came from a woman aged 18 to 35 with Graves disease. The material was peripheral blood mononuclear cells (PBMCs), obtained at new diagnosis, from a patient treated with antithyroid drugs. J is TRBJ1-6 and V is TRBV6-5; TRBD1 aligns across 9 bases. The CDR3 region is CASSYFSPGQGNSPLHF. CDR3 DNA sequence: TGTGCCAGCAGTTACTTCTCCCCGGGACAGGGAAATTCACCCCTCCACTTT.